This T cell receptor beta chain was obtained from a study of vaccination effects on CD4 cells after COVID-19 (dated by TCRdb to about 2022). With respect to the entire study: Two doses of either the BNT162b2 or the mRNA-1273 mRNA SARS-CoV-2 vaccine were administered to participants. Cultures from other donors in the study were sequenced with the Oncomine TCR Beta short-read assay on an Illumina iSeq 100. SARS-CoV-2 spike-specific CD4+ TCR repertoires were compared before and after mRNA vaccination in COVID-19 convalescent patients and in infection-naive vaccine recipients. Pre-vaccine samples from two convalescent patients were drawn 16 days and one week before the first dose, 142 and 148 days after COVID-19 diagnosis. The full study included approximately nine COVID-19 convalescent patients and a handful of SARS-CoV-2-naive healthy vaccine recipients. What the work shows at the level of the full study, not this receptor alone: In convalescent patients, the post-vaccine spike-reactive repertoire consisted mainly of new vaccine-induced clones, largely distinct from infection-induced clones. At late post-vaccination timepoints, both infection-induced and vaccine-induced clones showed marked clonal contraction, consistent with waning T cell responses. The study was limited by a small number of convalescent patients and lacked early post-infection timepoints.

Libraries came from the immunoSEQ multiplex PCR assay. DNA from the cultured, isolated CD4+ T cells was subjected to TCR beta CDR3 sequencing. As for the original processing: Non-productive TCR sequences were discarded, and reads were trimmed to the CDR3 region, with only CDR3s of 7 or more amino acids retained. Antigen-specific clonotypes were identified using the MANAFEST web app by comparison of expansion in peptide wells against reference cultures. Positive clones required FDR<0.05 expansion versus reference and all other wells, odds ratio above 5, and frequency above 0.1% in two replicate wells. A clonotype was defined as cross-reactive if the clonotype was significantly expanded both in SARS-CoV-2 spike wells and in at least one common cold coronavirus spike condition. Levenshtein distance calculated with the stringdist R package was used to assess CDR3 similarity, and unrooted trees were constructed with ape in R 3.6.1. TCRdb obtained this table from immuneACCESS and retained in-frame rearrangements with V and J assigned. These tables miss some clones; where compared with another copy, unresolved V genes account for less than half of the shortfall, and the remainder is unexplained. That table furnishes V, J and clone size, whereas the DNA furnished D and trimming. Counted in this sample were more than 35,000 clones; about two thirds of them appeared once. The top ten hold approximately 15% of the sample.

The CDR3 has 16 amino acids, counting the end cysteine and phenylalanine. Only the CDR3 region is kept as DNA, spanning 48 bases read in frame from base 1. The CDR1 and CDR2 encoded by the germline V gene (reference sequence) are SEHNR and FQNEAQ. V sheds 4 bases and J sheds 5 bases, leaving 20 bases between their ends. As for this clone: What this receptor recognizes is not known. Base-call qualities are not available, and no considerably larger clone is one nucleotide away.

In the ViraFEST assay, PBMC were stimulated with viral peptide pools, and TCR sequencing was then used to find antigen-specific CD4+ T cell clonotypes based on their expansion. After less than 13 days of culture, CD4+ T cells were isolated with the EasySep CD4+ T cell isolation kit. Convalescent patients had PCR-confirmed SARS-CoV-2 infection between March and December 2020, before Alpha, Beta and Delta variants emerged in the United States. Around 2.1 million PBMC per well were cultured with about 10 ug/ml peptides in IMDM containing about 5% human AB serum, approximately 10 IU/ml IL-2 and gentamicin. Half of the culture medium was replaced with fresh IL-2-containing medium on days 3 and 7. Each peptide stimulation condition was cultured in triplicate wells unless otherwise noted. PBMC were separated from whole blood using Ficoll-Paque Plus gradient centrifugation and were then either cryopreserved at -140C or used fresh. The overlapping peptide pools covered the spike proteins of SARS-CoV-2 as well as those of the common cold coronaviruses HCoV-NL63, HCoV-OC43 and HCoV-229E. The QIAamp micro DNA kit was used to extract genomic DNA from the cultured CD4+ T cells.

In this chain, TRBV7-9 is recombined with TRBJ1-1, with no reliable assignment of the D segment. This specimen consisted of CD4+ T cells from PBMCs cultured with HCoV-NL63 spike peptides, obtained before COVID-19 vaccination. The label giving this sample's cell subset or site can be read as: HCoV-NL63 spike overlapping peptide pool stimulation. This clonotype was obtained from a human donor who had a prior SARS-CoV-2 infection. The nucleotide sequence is TGTGCCAGCAGCTCCTTCGGAGGGATTCTGATAACTGAAGCTTTCTTT. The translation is CASSSFGGILITEAFF.